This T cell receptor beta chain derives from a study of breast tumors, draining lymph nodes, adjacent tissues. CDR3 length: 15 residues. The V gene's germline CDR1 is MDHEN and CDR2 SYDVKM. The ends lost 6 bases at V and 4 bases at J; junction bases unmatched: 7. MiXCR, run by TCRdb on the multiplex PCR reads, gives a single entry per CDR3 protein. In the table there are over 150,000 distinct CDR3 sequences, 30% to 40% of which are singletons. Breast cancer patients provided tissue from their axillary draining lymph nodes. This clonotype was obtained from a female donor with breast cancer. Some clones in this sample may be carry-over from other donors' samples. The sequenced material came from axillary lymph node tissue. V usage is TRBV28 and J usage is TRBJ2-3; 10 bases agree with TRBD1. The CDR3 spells CASRWDRGRADTQYF. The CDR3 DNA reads TGTGCCAGCAGGTGGGACAGGGGTAGGGCAGATACGCAGTATTTT.